The text below deals with one T cell receptor beta chain. The target antigen is unknown. This table comes from immunoSEQ multiplex PCR, and its TCRdb copy is limited to in-frame clones, with some not included. The sample lists fewer than 75,000 clones, approximately 80% seen once, with roughly 2% in the top ten. CD4+ T cell isolation took place after 10 days of culture. This entry is derived from a study of vaccination effects on CD4 cells after COVID-19. Study as a whole: The ViraFEST assay expanded antigen-specific CD4+ T cells with viral peptide pools before sequencing. Study-wide results and caveats: There was marked clonal contraction among infection- and vaccine-induced clones late after vaccination.

This CDR3 spans 14 amino acids. V lost 3 bases, J lost 7 bases, and 16 bases lay in between. CDR1 is GTSNPN and CDR2 is SVGIG in the germline V gene (reference sequence). The rearrangement links TRBV30 to TRBJ1-3; D might be TRBD1 (5 bases). This clonotype was obtained from a human donor who received a COVID-19 vaccine. Sequenced here: CD4+ T cells from PBMCs cultured without peptide, sampled before COVID-19 vaccination. DNA for the CDR3: TGTGCCTGGAGCGAAGGGGCAGTCTGGAACACCATATATTTT. This sequence encodes CAWSEGAVWNTIYF.